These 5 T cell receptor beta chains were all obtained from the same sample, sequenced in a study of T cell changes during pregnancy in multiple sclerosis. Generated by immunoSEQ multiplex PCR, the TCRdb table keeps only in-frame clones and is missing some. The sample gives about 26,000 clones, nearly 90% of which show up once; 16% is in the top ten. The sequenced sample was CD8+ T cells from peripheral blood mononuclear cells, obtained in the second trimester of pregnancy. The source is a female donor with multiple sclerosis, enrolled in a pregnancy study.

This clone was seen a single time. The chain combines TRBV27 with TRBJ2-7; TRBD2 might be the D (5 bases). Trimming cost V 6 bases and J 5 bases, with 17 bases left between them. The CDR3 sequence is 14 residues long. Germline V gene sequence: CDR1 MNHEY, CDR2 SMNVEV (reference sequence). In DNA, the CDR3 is TGTGCCAGCAGCCACGGACCGGCGGGCCACGAGCAGTACTTC. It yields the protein CASSHGPAGHEQYF.

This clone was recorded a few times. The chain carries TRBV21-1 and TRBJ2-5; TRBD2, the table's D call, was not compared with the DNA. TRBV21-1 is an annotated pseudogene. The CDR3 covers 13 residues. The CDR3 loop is CARRTIGGETQYF. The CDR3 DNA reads TGTGCCAGGAGGACGATCGGGGGGGAGACCCAGTACTTC.

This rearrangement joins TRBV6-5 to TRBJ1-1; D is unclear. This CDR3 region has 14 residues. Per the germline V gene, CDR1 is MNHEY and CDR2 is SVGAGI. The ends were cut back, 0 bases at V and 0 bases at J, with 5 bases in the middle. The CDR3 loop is CASSYSTVNTEAFF. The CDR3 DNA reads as TGTGCCAGCAGTTACTCGACTGTGAACACTGAAGCTTTCTTT.

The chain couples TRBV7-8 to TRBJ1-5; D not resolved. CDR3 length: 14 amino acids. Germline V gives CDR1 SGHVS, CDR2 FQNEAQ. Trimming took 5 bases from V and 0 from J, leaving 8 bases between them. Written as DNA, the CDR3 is TGTGCCAGCAGCGTCCAGTATAGCAATCAGCCCCAGCATTTT. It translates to CASSVQYSNQPQHF.

As DNA, the CDR3 is TGTGCCAGCAGCGTGAGCGGTGACACCGGGGAGCTGTTTTTT. Its translation is CASSVSGDTGELFF. The chain joins TRBV9 to TRBJ2-2, with D tentatively TRBD2 (5 bases). There are 14 residues in the CDR3. Germline V gene lookup returns CDR1 SGDLS and CDR2 YYNGEE. Trimming cost V 2 bases and J 3 bases, with 8 bases left between them.